The 20 T cell receptor beta chains given below trace back to one sample, sequenced in a study of CD4 T cells in relation to SARS-CoV-2 and coronaviruses. The repertoire was sequenced with immunoSEQ multiplex PCR; TCRdb's copy has only in-frame clones and lacks some. The sample holds around 35,000 clones, more than 65% seen once. No antigen has been identified for these receptors. The specimen was naive CD4+ T cells from PBMCs, cultured in vitro. Subset denoted: naive CD4+ T cells isolated by negative enrichment. All receptors come from an adult with COVID-19.

The chain carries TRBV20-1 and TRBJ2-3; perhaps TRBD2 as D (6 bases). The CDR3 is made up of 16 amino acids. V lost 3 bases, J lost 0 bases, and 16 bases lay in between. CDR1 is DFQATT, CDR2 SNEGSKA, per germline (reference sequence). The CDR3 sequence: CSASLRLANSTDTQYF. DNA for the CDR3: TGCAGTGCTAGTCTCCGGCTAGCGAATAGCACAGATACGCAGTATTTT.

CDR3 in DNA: TGTGCCAGCAGTTCCGAGACAGGTAGCAACGAGCAGTACTTC. Its translation is CASSSETGSNEQYF. The V call is TRBV27, the J call TRBJ2-7, with D possibly being TRBD1 (6 bases). The CDR3 has 14 residues. The germline V and J ends were trimmed by 4 bases and 5 bases, with 15 bases remaining between them. Germline assignment: CDR1 MNHEY and CDR2 SMNVEV (reference sequence).

This clone has just a few counts. This chain joins TRBV19 and TRBJ1-2; D uncertain. Germline V lookup: CDR1 LNHDA, CDR2 SQIVND (reference sequence). V lost 5 bases and J 4 bases, leaving 14 bases between the germline ends. The CDR3 covers 14 residues. Written as DNA, the CDR3 is TGTGCCAGTAGTTGGGGAGACTTGCGCTATGGCTACACCTTC. It codes for CASSWGDLRYGYTF.

CDR3 in amino acids: CASSQIWTSTDTQYF. DNA for the CDR3: TGTGCCAGCAGCCAAATTTGGACTAGCACAGATACGCAGTATTTT. V gene TRBV3-1 (or the pseudogene TRBV3-2) combines with J gene TRBJ2-3; D is perhaps TRBD2 (5 bases). Germline CDR1 is LGHDT and CDR2 is YNNKEL (reference sequence). The CDR3 spans 15 residues. V gave up 2 bases and J gave up 0 bases, with 9 bases separating them.

This clone has more than one count but fewer than ten. The rearrangement links TRBV7-3 to TRBJ2-6, with D unclear. The CDR3 is made up of 12 amino acids. V was shortened by 4 bases and J by 8 bases, with 6 bases between the two germline ends. The V gene's germline CDR1 is SGHTA and CDR2 FQGTGA. This CDR3 reads CASSSVSNVLTF. In nucleotides, the CDR3 is TGTGCCAGCAGCTCTGTTTCCAACGTCCTGACTTTC.

The chain combines TRBV19 with TRBJ2-3, with TRBD1 as a possible D gene (5 bases). Per germline, CDR1 LNHDA and CDR2 SQIVND (reference sequence). The V and J ends lost 0 bases and 1 base respectively, with 8 bases between them. CDR3 length: 15 residues. In DNA form, the CDR3 reads TGTGCCAGTAGTATAGATGGGGCTGGCACAGATACGCAGTATTTT. Translated, it gives CASSIDGAGTDTQYF.

CDR3 in amino acids: CASRGPYNEQFF. CDR3 sequence (DNA): TGTGCCAGTAGAGGGCCCTACAATGAGCAGTTCTTC. J is TRBJ2-1 and V is TRBV5-4; D might be TRBD2 (5 bases). V was clipped by 8 bases and J by 2 bases, with 8 bases between them. The germline V gene encodes CDR1 SGHNT and CDR2 YYREEE (reference sequence). This CDR3 spans 12 amino acids. The whole variable domain, remainder taken from reference TRBV5-4 and TRBJ2-1, is ETGVTQSPTHLIKTRGQQVTLRCSSQSGHNTVSWYQQALGQGPQFIFQYYREEENGRGNFPPRFSGLQFPNYSSELNVNALELDDSALYLCASRGPYNEQFFGPGTRLTVL.

The chain links TRBV10-3 to TRBJ1-1; D perhaps matches TRBD1 (6 bases). The germline gives CDR1 ENHRY, CDR2 SYGVKD. With 2 bases removed from V and 2 bases from J, the gap between germline ends came to 9 bases. The CDR3 runs to 14 residues. CDR3: CAISETQGNTEAFF. CDR3 bases: TGTGCCATCAGTGAGACACAGGGTAACACTGAAGCTTTCTTT.

The chain couples TRBV30 to TRBJ2-2; weak D call: TRBD1 (5 bases). Germline CDR1 is GTSNPN and CDR2 is SVGIG (reference sequence). V lost 7 bases, J lost 6 bases, and 24 bases lay in between. The CDR3 runs to 16 residues. DNA of the CDR3: TGTGCCTCACTTAACTCAGGGAAAATTATGTCCGGGGAGCTGTTTTTT. This gives the protein CASLNSGKIMSGELFF.

The chain has TRBV20-1 and TRBJ2-1; a weak D match, TRBD2 (5 bases). The CDR3 extends over 13 amino acids. Germline V gene data show CDR1 as DFQATT and CDR2 as SNEGSKA (reference sequence). Trimming left V 3 bases short and J 6 bases short, with 12 bases between. Here the CDR3 reads CSASSSQSNEQFF. For the CDR3, the DNA is TGCAGTGCTAGTTCTAGCCAAAGCAATGAGCAGTTCTTC.

The V and J genes are TRBV9 and TRBJ2-7; TRBD2 agrees at 9 bases. Germline CDR1 and CDR2: SGDLS and YYNGEE. After removal of 3 bases from V and 1 base from J, the junction contained 5 bases not matched to a gene. The CDR3 consists of 15 residues. The CDR3 bases are TGTGCCAGCAGCGGCGGGACTAGCCTGTCCTACGAGCAGTACTTC. Protein product: CASSGGTSLSYEQYF.

The chain employs TRBV4-3 and TRBJ2-2; TRBD1 is a possible D gene (6 bases). V was trimmed by 2 bases and J by 5 bases, leaving 12 bases between them. Germline V gene sequence: CDR1 LGHNA, CDR2 YSLEER. There are 15 residues in the CDR3. CDR3 DNA: TGCGCCAGCAGCCAACAGGGGATCAGAACCGGGGAGCTGTTTTTT. This gives the protein CASSQQGIRTGELFF.

The chain carries TRBV7-9 and TRBJ1-5; TRBD1 is a possible D gene (5 bases). This CDR3 is 15 amino acids long. Germline V gene sequence: CDR1 SEHNR, CDR2 FQNEAQ (reference sequence). V lost 3 bases and J 4 bases, leaving 13 bases between the germline ends. CDR3 nucleotide sequence: TGTGCCAGCAGCTTGGAGGGGTCCTATAATCAGCCCCAGCATTTT. This translates into CASSLEGSYNQPQHF.

The chain combines TRBV10-3 with TRBJ2-2; D may be TRBD2 (6 bases). V lost 3 bases and J lost 5, with 10 bases in between. The germline CDR1 and CDR2 sequences are ENHRY and SYGVKD. The CDR3 totals 14 residues. The CDR3 region is CAISDRDSTGELFF. CDR3 DNA: TGTGCCATCAGTGACAGGGACTCGACCGGGGAGCTGTTTTTT.

V usage is TRBV6-6 and J usage is TRBJ1-2; TRBD1 aligns across 10 bases. The CDR3 runs 14 residues. Germline V gives CDR1 MNHNY, CDR2 SVGAGI (reference sequence). The V gene end was trimmed by 6 bases and the J gene end by 3 bases; junction bases not matched to a gene: 4. CDR3 amino acids: CASRTTGGHYGYTF. The CDR3 region has the DNA TGTGCCAGCAGAACGACAGGGGGCCACTATGGCTACACCTTC.

This clone was observed a few times. V usage is TRBV2 and J usage is TRBJ2-1; the D is unclear. Germline loops: CDR1 SNHLY, CDR2 FYNNEI. Deletions cut 0 bases from V and 7 bases from J, with 16 bases between. The CDR3 runs to 16 residues. The CDR3 reads CASSEASAVPPNEQFF. The CDR3 DNA follows: TGTGCCAGCAGTGAAGCGTCGGCAGTCCCACCGAATGAGCAGTTCTTC.

The DNA of the CDR3 is TGCAGTGCTAGTCCCGGGGCTAGCAGAACCTACGAGCAGTACTTC. Protein product: CSASPGASRTYEQYF. The V and J genes are TRBV20-1 and TRBJ2-7, with D perhaps given as TRBD1 or TRBD2 (5 bases each). The CDR3 is 15 residues long. Germline CDR1 and CDR2: DFQATT and SNEGSKA (reference sequence). Trimming removed 3 bases at V and 2 bases at J, with 17 bases between.

The chain carries TRBV9 and TRBJ2-3; D is undetermined. CDR1 and CDR2 from the germline V gene are SGDLS and YYNGEE. V gave up 0 bases and J gave up 2 bases, with 13 bases separating them. The CDR3 sequence is 16 residues long. The CDR3 nucleotides are TGTGCCAGCAGCGTAGGAGCGTCAAGACACACAGATACGCAGTATTTT. Translation: CASSVGASRHTDTQYF.

The chain couples TRBV5-4 to TRBJ2-1, with 7 bases fitting TRBD1. The V gene's germline CDR1 is SGHNT and CDR2 YYREEE (reference sequence). The CDR3 runs 15 residues. V was clipped by 3 bases and J by 10 bases; unmatched bases: 13. In DNA, the CDR3 is TGTGCCAGCAGCTCCGGGACAGTCACCCTAGGGGAGCAGTTCTTC. It codes for CASSSGTVTLGEQFF.

This clone was seen once. The chain is built from TRBV5-1 and TRBJ2-1; 12 bases map to TRBD2. Germline V lookup: CDR1 SGHRS, CDR2 YFSETQ. The CDR3 is 15 amino acids. V gave up 1 base and J gave up 7 bases; unmatched junction bases: 3. CDR3 bases: TGCGCCAGCAGCTTGAGACTAGCGGGAGATAATGAGCAGTTCTTC. It is translated as CASSLRLAGDNEQFF.